Listed below are T cell receptor beta chains from one sample, sequenced in a study of cytomegalovirus exposure and HLA in healthy donors. Only in-frame clones appear in the TCRdb table, and some are missing; sequencing was by immunoSEQ multiplex PCR. The table lists about 100,000 clones, 65% to 85% of them singletons. Material for sequencing was PBMCs. Receptor source: a woman in her thirties or forties in good health and CMV-seronegative. The CDR3 runs from the conserved cysteine through the conserved F or W. The D gene is left open where the match is weak. Part of the rows lack a size; the others show once, few, many or a class for expanded clones.

cdr3_length: 12; d_call: TRBD1; clone_size: -; j_call: TRBJ2-7; v_call: TRBV19; cdr3_nt: TGTGCCAGTAGTTGGACAGGGGGCGAGCAGTACTTC; cdr3_aa: CASSWTGGEQYF
cdr3_length: 14; d_call: TRBD2; clone_size: -; j_call: TRBJ2-7; v_call: TRBV6-5; cdr3_nt: TGTGCCAGCGCCACGGGACTAACATTACTCGAGCAGTACTTC; cdr3_aa: CASATGLTLLEQYF
cdr3_length: 18; d_call: TRBD1; clone_size: -; j_call: TRBJ1-1; v_call: TRBV19; cdr3_nt: TGTGCCAGTAAACTTTACGGGACAGGGTCCCTCATGAACACTGAAGCTTTCTTT; cdr3_aa: CASKLYGTGSLMNTEAFF
cdr3_length: 13; d_call: TRBD2; clone_size: few; j_call: TRBJ2-5; v_call: TRBV6-5; cdr3_nt: TGTGCCAGCAGGCAACCTAGCGGGGGGACCCAGTACTTC; cdr3_aa: CASRQPSGGTQYF
cdr3_length: 14; d_call: TRBD1; clone_size: -; j_call: TRBJ2-1; v_call: TRBV5-1; cdr3_nt: TGCGCCAGCAGCACGACAGGGGGAGGTCTCGAGCAGTTCTTC; cdr3_aa: CASSTTGGGLEQFF
cdr3_length: 15; d_call: TRBD1; clone_size: -; j_call: TRBJ2-7; v_call: TRBV7-3; cdr3_nt: TGTGCCAGCAGCTTAGGCAGGGACAGGATCAACGAGCAGTACTTC; cdr3_aa: CASSLGRDRINEQYF
cdr3_length: 12; d_call: -; clone_size: -; j_call: TRBJ1-1; v_call: TRBV6-5; cdr3_nt: TGTGCCAGCAGCTGGGGGCCCACTGAAGCTTTCTTT; cdr3_aa: CASSWGPTEAFF
cdr3_length: 15; d_call: -; clone_size: once; j_call: TRBJ2-3; v_call: TRBV19; cdr3_nt: TGTGCCAGTAGTATCCAGGGAACAAGGACAGATACGCAGTATTTT; cdr3_aa: CASSIQGTRTDTQYF
cdr3_length: 16; d_call: TRBD1; clone_size: -; j_call: TRBJ2-7; v_call: TRBV25-1; cdr3_nt: TGTGCCAGCAGTGAATCCCGGGACAGGCCCCCCTACGAGCAGTACTTC; cdr3_aa: CASSESRDRPPYEQYF
cdr3_length: 13; d_call: -; clone_size: -; j_call: TRBJ1-6; v_call: TRBV30; cdr3_nt: TGTGCCTGGAGTGTTAACAGAAATTCACCCCTCCACTTT; cdr3_aa: CAWSVNRNSPLHF
cdr3_length: 17; d_call: TRBD1; clone_size: few; j_call: TRBJ2-2; v_call: TRBV5-1; cdr3_nt: TGCGCCAGCAGCTTTACCGGGACAGGCGCGAACACCGGGGAGCTGTTTTTT; cdr3_aa: CASSFTGTGANTGELFF
cdr3_length: 17; d_call: -; clone_size: -; j_call: TRBJ1-1; v_call: TRBV14; cdr3_nt: TGTGCCAGCAGCCTGATGGGTGAGACAGCTAGGGACACTGAAGCTTTCTTT; cdr3_aa: CASSLMGETARDTEAFF
cdr3_length: 14; d_call: -; clone_size: -; j_call: TRBJ2-7; v_call: TRBV13; cdr3_nt: TGTGCCAGCAGCTTAGGGGACAGCTCCTACGAGCAGTACTTC; cdr3_aa: CASSLGDSSYEQYF
cdr3_length: 12; d_call: -; clone_size: few; j_call: TRBJ2-5; v_call: TRBV30; cdr3_nt: TGTGCCTGGAGCCCGGGACAAGAGACCCAGTACTTC; cdr3_aa: CAWSPGQETQYF
cdr3_length: 16; d_call: TRBD2; clone_size: -; j_call: TRBJ2-3; v_call: TRBV5-1; cdr3_nt: TGCGCCAGCAGCCCCGGGACTAGCGGCTACACAGATACGCAGTATTTT; cdr3_aa: CASSPGTSGYTDTQYF
cdr3_length: 17; d_call: TRBD1; clone_size: -; j_call: TRBJ2-3; v_call: TRBV7-3; cdr3_nt: TGTGCCAGCAGCCCAAGGGGGACAGGGGGTTTCACAGATACGCAGTATTTT; cdr3_aa: CASSPRGTGGFTDTQYF
cdr3_length: 18; d_call: TRBD2; clone_size: -; j_call: TRBJ2-2; v_call: TRBV7-9; cdr3_nt: TGTTCCAGCAGCCCCGGGACTAGCGGGAGGGCCGACACCGGGGAGCTGTTTTTT; cdr3_aa: CSSSPGTSGRADTGELFF
cdr3_length: 17; d_call: -; clone_size: -; j_call: TRBJ1-1; v_call: TRBV21-1; cdr3_nt: TGTGCCAGCCCTTTAAAACCGGGACAGGATGGCGGCACTGAAGCTTTCTTT; cdr3_aa: CASPLKPGQDGGTEAFF
cdr3_length: 15; d_call: TRBD1; clone_size: once; j_call: TRBJ2-3; v_call: TRBV19; cdr3_nt: TGTGCCAGTAGTGAGACAGGGGGCGGGGGAGATACGCAGTATTTT; cdr3_aa: CASSETGGGGDTQYF
cdr3_length: 13; d_call: -; clone_size: -; j_call: TRBJ2-7; v_call: TRBV27; cdr3_nt: TGTGCCAGCAGTTTCCATGACACCTACGAGCAGTACTTC; cdr3_aa: CASSFHDTYEQYF
cdr3_length: 13; d_call: -; clone_size: -; j_call: TRBJ2-2; v_call: TRBV30; cdr3_nt: TGTGCCTGGAATCGCATCTCGGCCGGGGAGCTGTTTTTT; cdr3_aa: CAWNRISAGELFF
cdr3_length: 14; d_call: -; clone_size: -; j_call: TRBJ2-7; v_call: TRBV21-1; cdr3_nt: TGTGCCAGCAGCAAGTGGACAGGGTGCCACGAGCGGTACTTC; cdr3_aa: CASSKWTGCHERYF
cdr3_length: 15; d_call: TRBD1; clone_size: -; j_call: TRBJ2-7; v_call: TRBV27; cdr3_nt: TGTGCCAGCAGGCCGCCCGGACAGGGAGCCTACGAGCAGTACTTC; cdr3_aa: CASRPPGQGAYEQYF
cdr3_length: 20; d_call: TRBD1; clone_size: -; j_call: TRBJ2-6; v_call: TRBV18; cdr3_nt: TGTGCCAGCTCACTCCAACTCGGAGGACAGGTGGGCTCTGGGGCCAACGTCCTGACTTTC; cdr3_aa: CASSLQLGGQVGSGANVLTF
cdr3_length: 13; d_call: -; clone_size: -; j_call: TRBJ2-5; v_call: TRBV5-1; cdr3_nt: TGCGCCAGCAGGTCCGCTAGCCGGGAGACCCAGTACTTC; cdr3_aa: CASRSASRETQYF
cdr3_length: 16; d_call: -; clone_size: -; j_call: TRBJ2-3; v_call: TRBV13; cdr3_nt: TGTGCCAGCAGCTTAAGCCTGGACAGCTACACAGATACGCAGTATTTT; cdr3_aa: CASSLSLDSYTDTQYF
cdr3_length: 14; d_call: -; clone_size: -; j_call: TRBJ2-7; v_call: TRBV2; cdr3_nt: TGTGCCAGCAGTGAAGCGCGCTACTCCTACGAGCAGTACTTC; cdr3_aa: CASSEARYSYEQYF
cdr3_length: 14; d_call: TRBD2; clone_size: -; j_call: TRBJ2-5; v_call: TRBV7-2; cdr3_nt: TGTGCCAGCAGCTTGGGACTAGCGGGGGAGACCCAGTACTTC; cdr3_aa: CASSLGLAGETQYF
cdr3_length: 14; d_call: -; clone_size: -; j_call: TRBJ2-1; v_call: TRBV19; cdr3_nt: TGTGCCAGTAGTCCCCGCGCGGGATACAATGAGCAGTTCTTC; cdr3_aa: CASSPRAGYNEQFF
cdr3_length: 15; d_call: -; clone_size: -; j_call: TRBJ2-3; v_call: TRBV10-3; cdr3_nt: TGTGCCATCAGTGAGTGGAGACCCGACACAGATACGCAGTATTTT; cdr3_aa: CAISEWRPDTDTQYF
cdr3_length: 16; d_call: TRBD2; clone_size: -; j_call: TRBJ2-3; v_call: TRBV6-5; cdr3_nt: TGTGCCAGCAGTTATCCCGGGACTAGCGGGGGCGATACGCAGTATTTT; cdr3_aa: CASSYPGTSGGDTQYF
cdr3_length: 15; d_call: TRBD1; clone_size: -; j_call: TRBJ2-1; v_call: TRBV6-5; cdr3_nt: TGTGCCAGCAAAGGAACCGGGACAGGGCTCGATGAGCAGTTCTTC; cdr3_aa: CASKGTGTGLDEQFF
cdr3_length: 15; d_call: TRBD2; clone_size: few; j_call: TRBJ2-5; v_call: TRBV5-1; cdr3_nt: TGCGCCAGCAGCTTGGTAAGCGGGAGTGATGAGACCCAGTACTTC; cdr3_aa: CASSLVSGSDETQYF
cdr3_length: 14; d_call: -; clone_size: -; j_call: TRBJ1-1; v_call: TRBV9; cdr3_nt: TGTGCCAGCAGCTCATTCGCAGGGAACACTGAAGCTTTCTTT; cdr3_aa: CASSSFAGNTEAFF
cdr3_length: 14; d_call: TRBD2; clone_size: -; j_call: TRBJ2-7; v_call: TRBV5-5; cdr3_nt: TGTGCCACGCACTCCCCGTTAGCGGGATACGAGCAGTACTTC; cdr3_aa: CATHSPLAGYEQYF
cdr3_length: 12; d_call: -; clone_size: -; j_call: TRBJ1-4; v_call: TRBV6-5; cdr3_nt: TGTGCCAGCAGTCCGGAGCGAGAAAAACTGTTTTTT; cdr3_aa: CASSPEREKLFF
cdr3_length: 14; d_call: -; clone_size: -; j_call: TRBJ2-3; v_call: TRBV4-2; cdr3_nt: TGTGCCAGCAGCCAGACGGGGGGCCAGTATACGCAGTATTTT; cdr3_aa: CASSQTGGQYTQYF
cdr3_length: 17; d_call: -; clone_size: -; j_call: TRBJ2-5; v_call: TRBV14; cdr3_nt: TGTGCCAGCAGCCAAGTCCGCTTGTCAACAGGCCAAGAGACCCAGTACTTC; cdr3_aa: CASSQVRLSTGQETQYF
cdr3_length: 14; d_call: TRBD1; clone_size: -; j_call: TRBJ1-5; v_call: TRBV5-8; cdr3_nt: TGTGCCAGCACCCTAACAGGGGGCAGTCAGCCCCAGCATTTT; cdr3_aa: CASTLTGGSQPQHF
cdr3_length: 13; d_call: -; clone_size: -; j_call: TRBJ1-1; v_call: TRBV30; cdr3_nt: TGTGCCTGGACGGGACTCCAGAACACTGAAGCTTTCTTT; cdr3_aa: CAWTGLQNTEAFF
cdr3_length: 11; d_call: -; clone_size: -; j_call: TRBJ2-7; v_call: TRBV6-1; cdr3_nt: TGTGCCAGCAGTGAAATCTCCGAGCAGTACTTC; cdr3_aa: CASSEISEQYF
cdr3_length: 16; d_call: -; clone_size: once; j_call: TRBJ1-1; v_call: TRBV9; cdr3_nt: TGTGCCAGCAGCGTAGCAACAGGGCAGGGGAACACTGAAGCTTTCTTT; cdr3_aa: CASSVATGQGNTEAFF
cdr3_length: 18; d_call: TRBD1; clone_size: -; j_call: TRBJ1-2; v_call: TRBV19; cdr3_nt: TGTGCCAGTAGTACGAACGGTTACAGGGGGCGCGAGGACTATGGCTACACCTTC; cdr3_aa: CASSTNGYRGREDYGYTF
cdr3_length: 17; d_call: -; clone_size: -; j_call: TRBJ2-3; v_call: TRBV5-5; cdr3_nt: TGTGCCAGCAGCTTGCTCGGGATACTTACTAGCACAGATACGCAGTATTTT; cdr3_aa: CASSLLGILTSTDTQYF
cdr3_length: 14; d_call: -; clone_size: -; j_call: TRBJ2-7; v_call: TRBV9; cdr3_nt: TGTGCCAGCAGCGTCGGATTACGGACAGACGAGCAGTACTTC; cdr3_aa: CASSVGLRTDEQYF
cdr3_length: 15; d_call: TRBD1; clone_size: -; j_call: TRBJ1-4; v_call: TRBV11-2; cdr3_nt: TGTGCCAGCAGTTACCCAGGGGGGCGAAATGAAAAACTGTTTTTT; cdr3_aa: CASSYPGGRNEKLFF
cdr3_length: 13; d_call: -; clone_size: few; j_call: TRBJ1-1; v_call: TRBV9; cdr3_nt: TGTGCCAGCAGCGTAGTCGGCCAGGGTGAAGCTTTCTTT; cdr3_aa: CASSVVGQGEAFF
cdr3_length: 13; d_call: TRBD1; clone_size: -; j_call: TRBJ2-7; v_call: TRBV7-9; cdr3_nt: TGTGCCAGCAGCAGGGGACAGGGCTACGAGCAGTACTTC; cdr3_aa: CASSRGQGYEQYF
cdr3_length: 13; d_call: -; clone_size: few; j_call: TRBJ2-1; v_call: TRBV5-1; cdr3_nt: TGCGCCAGCAGCTACACCGGCGGAGGAGAGCAGTTCTTC; cdr3_aa: CASSYTGGGEQFF
cdr3_length: 15; d_call: -; clone_size: -; j_call: TRBJ2-3; v_call: TRBV5-1; cdr3_nt: TGCGCCAGCAGCTTTGACGGAGATAGCACAGATACGCAGTATTTT; cdr3_aa: CASSFDGDSTDTQYF
cdr3_length: 17; d_call: -; clone_size: few; j_call: TRBJ2-1; v_call: TRBV4-2; cdr3_nt: TGTGCCAGCAGCCAAGGGTCTGCGGTGAGCTCCTACAATGAGCAGTTCTTC; cdr3_aa: CASSQGSAVSSYNEQFF
cdr3_length: 16; d_call: -; clone_size: -; j_call: TRBJ2-5; v_call: TRBV4-2; cdr3_nt: TGTGCCAGCAGCCAAGGGAAAGGGCGGGGTGAAGAGACCCAGTACTTC; cdr3_aa: CASSQGKGRGEETQYF
cdr3_length: 16; d_call: -; clone_size: once; j_call: TRBJ2-4; v_call: TRBV5-1; cdr3_nt: TGCGCCAGCAGCTTGGGGGCAGGCGCTCATTCTCTTATTCAGTACTTC; cdr3_aa: CASSLGAGAHSLIQYF
cdr3_length: 16; d_call: TRBD2; clone_size: few; j_call: TRBJ2-5; v_call: TRBV28; cdr3_nt: TGTGCCAGCAGTTTATTCAATAAGCGGGAGACGGAGACCCAGTACTTC; cdr3_aa: CASSLFNKRETETQYF
cdr3_length: 15; d_call: -; clone_size: once; j_call: TRBJ2-7; v_call: TRBV30; cdr3_nt: TGTGCCTGGAGTGCTGGACAGTCTCCCTCTTACGAGCAGTACTTC; cdr3_aa: CAWSAGQSPSYEQYF
cdr3_length: 17; d_call: TRBD2; clone_size: -; j_call: TRBJ2-2; v_call: TRBV7-3; cdr3_nt: TGTGCCAGCAGCTACCTAGCGGGGGGATCGAACACCGGGGAGCTGTTTTTT; cdr3_aa: CASSYLAGGSNTGELFF
cdr3_length: 10; d_call: -; clone_size: -; j_call: TRBJ2-5; v_call: TRBV20-1; cdr3_nt: TGCAGTGTCCCGGGGGAGACCCAGTACTTC; cdr3_aa: CSVPGETQYF
cdr3_length: 13; d_call: TRBD1; clone_size: -; j_call: TRBJ2-5; v_call: TRBV6-1; cdr3_nt: TGTGCCAGCATTCTGGACAGGGAAGAGACCCAGTACTTC; cdr3_aa: CASILDREETQYF